Listed below are T cell receptor beta chains from one sample, sequenced in a study of CD8+ T cells in alopecia areata. Clones were read by immunoSEQ multiplex PCR, and TCRdb kept only the in-frame ones, dropping some. Of about 210,000 clones listed, 66% are singletons. Material: CD4+ T cells sorted from blood, obtained between weeks 44 and 45, from a patient treated with tofacitinib. These receptors were obtained from a human donor with alopecia areata. Each CDR3 is given with its conserved first and last residue. A D gene is named only where the DNA matches it firmly. The size entry is marked missing in some rows and otherwise reads once, few, many or a size class.

V gene: TRBV6-6; clone size: .; CDR3 length: 12; D gene: TRBD1; J gene: TRBJ2-5; CDR3 DNA: TGTGCCAGCGTCAGGGGGCTTGGGACCCAGTACTTC; CDR3 protein: CASVRGLGTQYF
V gene: TRBV7-2; clone size: .; CDR3 length: 16; D gene: TRBD2; J gene: TRBJ2-3; CDR3 DNA: TGTGCCAGCAGCTCAGGACTAGCGGGCTACACAGATACGCAGTATTTT; CDR3 protein: CASSSGLAGYTDTQYF
V gene: TRBV29-1; clone size: once; CDR3 length: 13; D gene: .; J gene: TRBJ1-1; CDR3 DNA: TGCAGCGTTGAAAGGGCAGAAGGCACTGAAGCTTTCTTT; CDR3 protein: CSVERAEGTEAFF
V gene: TRBV7-9; clone size: .; CDR3 length: 17; D gene: .; J gene: TRBJ2-7; CDR3 DNA: TGTGCCAGCAGCTCACACGTGGGCCAGGGCGTATCCTACGAGCAGTACTTC; CDR3 protein: CASSSHVGQGVSYEQYF
V gene: TRBV15; clone size: .; CDR3 length: 14; D gene: TRBD1; J gene: TRBJ1-2; CDR3 DNA: TGTGCCACCAGCAGAGGACAGGGTAACTATGGCTACACCTTC; CDR3 protein: CATSRGQGNYGYTF
V gene: TRBV30; clone size: .; CDR3 length: 15; D gene: TRBD1; J gene: TRBJ1-1; CDR3 DNA: TGTGCCTGGAGTGTACGGGGACAGGGTAGCACTGAAGCTTTCTTT; CDR3 protein: CAWSVRGQGSTEAFF
V gene: TRBV28; clone size: .; CDR3 length: 13; D gene: TRBD1; J gene: TRBJ1-2; CDR3 DNA: TGTGCCAGCAGTTCTACAGGGGACTATGGCTACACCTTC; CDR3 protein: CASSSTGDYGYTF
V gene: TRBV30; clone size: .; CDR3 length: 12; D gene: .; J gene: TRBJ1-5; CDR3 DNA: TGTGCCTGGACCTCGGGGGAAGGGCCCCAGCATTTT; CDR3 protein: CAWTSGEGPQHF
V gene: TRBV7-2; clone size: .; CDR3 length: 16; D gene: .; J gene: TRBJ1-6; CDR3 DNA: TGTGCCAGCAGCCCCGGAGGATCCGAAACCCATTCACCCCTCCACTTT; CDR3 protein: CASSPGGSETHSPLHF
V gene: TRBV9; clone size: .; CDR3 length: 15; D gene: TRBD1; J gene: TRBJ2-7; CDR3 DNA: TGTGCCAGCAGCAAAGGGGACAGAGCCCCCTACGAGCAGTACTTC; CDR3 protein: CASSKGDRAPYEQYF
V gene: TRBV6-5; clone size: .; CDR3 length: 15; D gene: .; J gene: TRBJ2-5; CDR3 DNA: TGTGCCAGCAGTTACGGACAGGGAGGGGGCGAGACCCAGTACTTC; CDR3 protein: CASSYGQGGGETQYF
V gene: TRBV30; clone size: .; CDR3 length: 15; D gene: .; J gene: TRBJ2-7; CDR3 DNA: TGTGCCTGGAGTCTAACCTTCGACGTTTCCTACGAGCAGTACTTC; CDR3 protein: CAWSLTFDVSYEQYF
V gene: TRBV7-2; clone size: few; CDR3 length: 14; D gene: .; J gene: TRBJ2-3; CDR3 DNA: TGTGCCAGCAGCTTATCATCCACGGGAGATACGCAGTATTTT; CDR3 protein: CASSLSSTGDTQYF
V gene: TRBV6-6; clone size: .; CDR3 length: 16; D gene: .; J gene: TRBJ2-3; CDR3 DNA: TGTGCCAGCAGCTTAACCGGGTGGGGGAGCACAGATACGCAGTATTTT; CDR3 protein: CASSLTGWGSTDTQYF
V gene: TRBV9; clone size: .; CDR3 length: 16; D gene: .; J gene: TRBJ2-5; CDR3 DNA: TGTGCCAGCAGCGTATCGACGGGATCACTTCAAGAGACCCAGTACTTC; CDR3 protein: CASSVSTGSLQETQYF
V gene: TRBV29-1; clone size: .; CDR3 length: 12; D gene: .; J gene: TRBJ2-3; CDR3 DNA: TGCAGCGTTGAAGTGGGGTCAGATACGCAGTATTTT; CDR3 protein: CSVEVGSDTQYF
V gene: TRBV5-1; clone size: .; CDR3 length: 16; D gene: .; J gene: TRBJ2-5; CDR3 DNA: TGCGCCAGCAGCTTGGGCTCACAGGGCGTCGGAGAGACCCAGTACTTC; CDR3 protein: CASSLGSQGVGETQYF
V gene: TRBV29-1; clone size: few; CDR3 length: 15; D gene: TRBD2; J gene: TRBJ2-5; CDR3 DNA: TGCAGCGCCGAAACTAGCGGGGCGAGATCTGAGACCCAGTACTTC; CDR3 protein: CSAETSGARSETQYF
V gene: TRBV2; clone size: .; CDR3 length: 12; D gene: TRBD1; J gene: TRBJ2-4; CDR3 DNA: TGTGCCAGCAGTGGACAGGGCGGCATTCAGTACTTC; CDR3 protein: CASSGQGGIQYF
V gene: TRBV30; clone size: .; CDR3 length: 12; D gene: .; J gene: TRBJ1-5; CDR3 DNA: TGTGCCTGGGGGGGCCCCGGTCAGCCCCAGCATTTT; CDR3 protein: CAWGGPGQPQHF
V gene: TRBV7-2; clone size: .; CDR3 length: 14; D gene: .; J gene: TRBJ2-1; CDR3 DNA: TGTGCCAGCAGCTTAGCATATGGAAACAATGAGCAGTTCTTC; CDR3 protein: CASSLAYGNNEQFF
V gene: TRBV2; clone size: .; CDR3 length: 14; D gene: .; J gene: TRBJ1-1; CDR3 DNA: TGTGCCAGCGCGGGGGTCCGCACAAACACTGAAGCTTTCTTT; CDR3 protein: CASAGVRTNTEAFF
V gene: TRBV6-5; clone size: .; CDR3 length: 13; D gene: TRBD1; J gene: TRBJ1-2; CDR3 DNA: TGTGCCAGCAGTAACGACAGGGTCTATGGCTACACCTTC; CDR3 protein: CASSNDRVYGYTF
V gene: TRBV11-2; clone size: .; CDR3 length: 14; D gene: .; J gene: TRBJ1-1; CDR3 DNA: TGTGCCAGCAGCCCTCAGACTTTGAACACTGAAGCTTTCTTT; CDR3 protein: CASSPQTLNTEAFF
V gene: TRBV30; clone size: few; CDR3 length: 14; D gene: .; J gene: TRBJ2-1; CDR3 DNA: TGTGCCTATAACGAAATGGGACCCTACAATGAGCAGTTCTTC; CDR3 protein: CAYNEMGPYNEQFF
V gene: TRBV4-3; clone size: few; CDR3 length: 15; D gene: .; J gene: TRBJ1-2; CDR3 DNA: TGCGCCAGCAGCCAAGAGTCGGGGTTTAACTATGGCTACACCTTC; CDR3 protein: CASSQESGFNYGYTF
V gene: TRBV5-1; clone size: .; CDR3 length: 16; D gene: TRBD1; J gene: TRBJ2-7; CDR3 DNA: TGCGCCAGCAGCCGCTCCGGGACAGGGCACTCCTACGAGCAGTACTTC; CDR3 protein: CASSRSGTGHSYEQYF
V gene: TRBV5-6; clone size: few; CDR3 length: 19; D gene: .; J gene: TRBJ2-6; CDR3 DNA: TGTGCCAGCAGCTGGATGGTGGGGCCAGGGAACGCTGGGGCCAACGTCCTGACTTTC; CDR3 protein: CASSWMVGPGNAGANVLTF
V gene: TRBV4-3; clone size: .; CDR3 length: 12; D gene: .; J gene: TRBJ1-1; CDR3 DNA: TGCGCCAGCAGCCAAGGGAACACTGAAGCTTTCTTT; CDR3 protein: CASSQGNTEAFF
V gene: TRBV2; clone size: .; CDR3 length: 14; D gene: .; J gene: TRBJ1-2; CDR3 DNA: TGTGCCAGCAGTGAAGCGCGGACAGAGTATGGCTACACCTTC; CDR3 protein: CASSEARTEYGYTF